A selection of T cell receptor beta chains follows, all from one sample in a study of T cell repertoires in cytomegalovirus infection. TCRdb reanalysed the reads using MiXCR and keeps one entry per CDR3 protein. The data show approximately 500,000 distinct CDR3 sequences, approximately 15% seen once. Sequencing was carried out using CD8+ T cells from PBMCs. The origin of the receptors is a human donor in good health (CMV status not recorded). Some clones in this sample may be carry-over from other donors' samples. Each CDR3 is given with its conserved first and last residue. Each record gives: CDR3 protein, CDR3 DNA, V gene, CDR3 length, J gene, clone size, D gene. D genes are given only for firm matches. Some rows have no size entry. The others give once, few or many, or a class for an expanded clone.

CATGDWRQGIDEQYF	TGTGCCACCGGTGATTGGAGACAGGGGATTGACGAGCAGTACTTC	TRBV15	15	TRBJ2-7	.	TRBD1
CASSSDQGDTEAFF	TGTGCCAGCAGTTCGGATCAGGGCGACACTGAAGCTTTCTTT	TRBV6-5	14	TRBJ1-1	.	.
CASSLVVGQAQETQYF	TGCGCCAGCAGCTTGGTAGTCGGGCAGGCCCAAGAGACCCAGTACTTC	TRBV5-1	16	TRBJ2-5	many	.
CASSFGGDAGELFF	TGTGCCAGCAGTTTTGGAGGGGATGCCGGGGAGCTGTTTTTT	TRBV27	14	TRBJ2-2	.	.
CASRRDSLYEAFF	TGTGCCAGCAGGCGGGACAGTCTTTATGAAGCTTTCTTT	TRBV7-9	13	TRBJ1-1	many	TRBD1
CASSAAGGELFF	TGTGCCAGCAGTGCGGCGGGGGGGGAGCTGTTTTTT	TRBV27	12	TRBJ2-2	few	.
CASSYSVGRATYEQYF	TGTGCCAGCAGTTACTCGGTTGGCAGGGCGACCTACGAGCAGTACTTC	TRBV6-6	16	TRBJ2-7	many	.
CSARGQQETQYF	TGCAGTGCGAGAGGGCAGCAAGAGACCCAGTACTTC	TRBV20-1	12	TRBJ2-5	few	.
CASSSSGTSGGLLYEQYF	TGTGCCAGCAGTTCGTCCGGGACTAGCGGGGGCCTTCTCTACGAGCAGTACTTC	TRBV28	18	TRBJ2-7	many	TRBD2
CASSQDPQGAGEQYF	TGCGCCAGCAGCCAAGATCCACAGGGGGCCGGCGAGCAGTACTTC	TRBV4-1	15	TRBJ2-7	.	TRBD1
CASSQDRGVTGYEQYF	TGTGCCAGCAGCCAAGATCGAGGGGTCACGGGCTACGAGCAGTACTTC	TRBV14	16	TRBJ2-7	.	.
CASSELRRDTTEQYF	TGTGCCAGCAGTGAATTGAGAAGGGATACCACCGAGCAGTACTTC	TRBV6-1	15	TRBJ2-7	many	.
CASSGLGQGTDTQYF	TGTGCCAGCAGTGGATTGGGACAGGGAACAGATACGCAGTATTTT	TRBV25-1	15	TRBJ2-3	many	TRBD1
CASRQKVDPHPSTEAFF	TGTGCCAGTAGACAGAAGGTAGACCCTCACCCCTCCACTGAAGCTTTCTTT	TRBV19	17	TRBJ1-1	many	.
CASSLRGINEKLFF	TGTGCCAGCAGTTTACGGGGTATTAATGAAAAACTGTTTTTT	TRBV12-3/TRBV12-4	14	TRBJ1-4	many	.
CSVGYVTGELFF	TGCAGCGTTGGTTATGTTACCGGGGAGCTGTTTTTT	TRBV29-1	12	TRBJ2-2	.	.
CASSILADPSYNEQFF	TGTGCCAGCAGCATTTTAGCGGACCCCTCCTACAATGAGCAGTTCTTC	TRBV6-1	16	TRBJ2-1	.	.
CATSISGQILDEQYF	TGTGCCACCAGCATTTCCGGCCAGATTTTAGACGAGCAGTACTTC	TRBV15	15	TRBJ2-7	few	.
CASSEDLSGPSYNEQFF	TGTGCCAGCAGTGAAGATTTAAGCGGGCCCTCCTACAATGAGCAGTTCTTC	TRBV2	17	TRBJ2-1	few	.
CASSLADRRDQYF	TGTGCCAGCAGCTTAGCGGACAGACGCGATCAGTACTTC	TRBV7-6	13	TRBJ2-7	.	.
CASSFPQGYEQYF	TGTGCCAGCAGTTTCCCCCAGGGTTACGAGCAGTACTTC	TRBV6-1	13	TRBJ2-7	many	.
CASSGQGRLGTGELFF	TGTGCCAGCAGCGGACAGGGGCGGCTTGGTACCGGGGAGCTGTTTTTT	TRBV7-9	16	TRBJ2-2	many	TRBD1
CAVLGGVNEKLFF	TGTGCCGTCCTGGGGGGCGTTAATGAAAAACTGTTTTTT	TRBV6-6	13	TRBJ1-4	.	.
CSARWGLNTEAFF	TGCAGTGCTAGATGGGGGCTGAACACTGAAGCTTTCTTT	TRBV20-1	13	TRBJ1-1	few	.
CASAQRMESWGNYGYTF	TGTGCCAGCGCCCAGAGGATGGAGAGTTGGGGAAACTATGGCTACACCTTC	TRBV13	17	TRBJ1-2	.	.
CASSDRDSYPYEQYF	TGTGCCAGCAGTGACCGGGACAGCTATCCCTACGAGCAGTACTTC	TRBV28	15	TRBJ2-7	many	TRBD1
CASSLSEPYEQYF	TGTGCCAGCAGTTTATCGGAGCCCTACGAGCAGTACTTC	TRBV27	13	TRBJ2-7	few	.
CAISESERGGLNTEAFF	TGTGCCATCAGTGAGTCCGAAAGGGGCGGATTGAACACTGAAGCTTTCTTT	TRBV10-3	17	TRBJ1-1	.	.
CASSPGTGGTQPQHF	TGTGCCAGCAGCCCTGGGACAGGGGGAACTCAGCCCCAGCATTTT	TRBV27	15	TRBJ1-5	many	TRBD1
CASRRTSGNEQFF	TGTGCCAGCAGAAGGACTAGCGGTAATGAGCAGTTCTTC	TRBV27	13	TRBJ2-1	many	TRBD2
CASSFLSQLYEQYF	TGTGCCAGCAGTTTTCTGTCGCAACTCTACGAGCAGTACTTC	TRBV27	14	TRBJ2-7	few	.
CASGPDMEPYNEQFF	TGTGCTAGTGGGCCCGATATGGAACCCTACAATGAGCAGTTCTTC	TRBV12-5	15	TRBJ2-1	few	.
CASSPSGFRETQYF	TGTGCCAGCAGTCCATCTGGGTTCAGAGAGACCCAGTACTTC	TRBV28	14	TRBJ2-5	many	.
CASSLGSGSTEQFF	TGTGCCAGTAGTCTGGGATCAGGGTCAACTGAGCAGTTCTTC	TRBV19	14	TRBJ2-1	few	.
CASNTRGREGEQYF	TGTGCCAGCAACACCCGTGGCAGGGAAGGCGAGCAGTACTTC	TRBV4-2	14	TRBJ2-7	many	.
CASETGVEAFF	TGTGCCAGTGAAACAGGGGTTGAAGCTTTCTTT	TRBV19	11	TRBJ1-1	.	TRBD1
CASSTHSGQVYNEQFF	TGTGCCAGCAGCACCCATAGCGGCCAGGTTTACAATGAGCAGTTCTTC	TRBV7-3	16	TRBJ2-1	many	.
CASTFTGEGYGYTF	TGTGCCAGCACCTTTACAGGGGAAGGCTATGGCTACACCTTC	TRBV2	14	TRBJ1-2	few	TRBD1
CASSGSVRSYNEQFF	TGTGCCAGCAGTGGGAGCGTTCGCTCCTACAATGAGCAGTTCTTC	TRBV27	15	TRBJ2-1	.	.
CATISAIGNTIYF	TGTGCCACCATTTCGGCAATTGGAAACACCATATATTTT	TRBV15	13	TRBJ1-3	.	.
CASSPTYTEAFF	TGTGCCAGCAGCCCGACTTACACTGAAGCTTTCTTT	TRBV7-9	12	TRBJ1-1	many	.
CASSPRDRGDEKLFF	TGTGCCAGCAGCCCCCGGGACAGGGGGGATGAAAAACTGTTTTTT	TRBV7-9	15	TRBJ1-4	many	TRBD1
CASSPGGRANEKLFF	TGTGCCAGCAGCCCAGGGGGCAGGGCTAATGAAAAACTGTTTTTT	TRBV3-1	15	TRBJ1-4	few	TRBD1
CAWSRLAVHYNEQFF	TGTGCCTGGAGCCGACTAGCGGTCCACTACAATGAGCAGTTCTTC	TRBV30	15	TRBJ2-1	.	TRBD2
CSPGTLESYEQYF	TGCAGTCCTGGGACTCTAGAATCCTACGAGCAGTACTTC	TRBV20-1	13	TRBJ2-7	few	.
CSARDQLAGYEQYF	TGCAGTGCTAGAGATCAACTAGCGGGGTACGAGCAGTACTTC	TRBV20-1	14	TRBJ2-7	few	TRBD2
CASRKGSGQKDTQYF	TGTGCCAGCAGGAAGGGGAGCGGGCAGAAAGATACGCAGTATTTT	TRBV7-6	15	TRBJ2-3	many	.
CASRSSTGYFYEQYF	TGTGCCAGCAGATCCTCCACAGGGTACTTCTACGAGCAGTACTTC	TRBV27	15	TRBJ2-7	many	.
CSVELRDTSTYEQYF	TGCAGCGTTGAACTCCGGGACACCTCTACCTACGAGCAGTACTTC	TRBV29-1	15	TRBJ2-7	few	.
CASSLSPLQANTEAFF	TGTGCCAGCAGTTTATCCCCCTTACAGGCCAACACTGAAGCTTTCTTT	TRBV12-3/TRBV12-4	16	TRBJ1-1	many	.
CASNQQGGSDTQYF	TGTGCCAGCAACCAACAAGGGGGATCAGATACGCAGTATTTT	TRBV7-2	14	TRBJ2-3	many	.
CATSRLENQPQHF	TGTGCCACCAGCAGGTTAGAAAATCAGCCCCAGCATTTT	TRBV15	13	TRBJ1-5	few	.
CAGGTGSREVNTEAFF	TGTGCCGGAGGTACAGGTTCTCGGGAAGTGAACACTGAAGCTTTCTTT	TRBV28	16	TRBJ1-1	many	.
CASTWGRLAGDNEQFF	TGTGCCAGCACCTGGGGGAGACTAGCGGGGGACAATGAGCAGTTCTTC	TRBV5-5	16	TRBJ2-1	.	TRBD2
CASSPTLANGYTF	TGTGCCAGCAGTCCAACCTTGGCCAATGGCTACACCTTC	TRBV14	13	TRBJ1-2	many	.
CATSVSETTDTQYF	TGTGCCACCAGCGTTAGCGAGACCACAGATACGCAGTATTTT	TRBV15	14	TRBJ2-3	.	.